The source of this T cell receptor (beta chain) is a study of post-analysis software for immune sequencing data. Overall study context: Included among the disease courses, which were recorded for the cohort, were relapsing-remitting, secondary progressive and progressive-relapsing multiple sclerosis.

Tagging with unique molecular identifiers was a feature of the TCR beta cDNA libraries. TCRdb independently ran MiXCR on the PCR reads; one entry per CDR3 protein. This table has hundreds of thousands of distinct CDR3 sequences, about 27% appearing once. Sample: blood. The receptor comes from a girl aged 10 to 17 with multiple sclerosis.

CDR3 sequence: CASSSPTSGSGTDTQYF. DNA of the CDR3: TGTGCCAGCAGCTCTCCGACTAGCGGGAGCGGCACAGATACGCAGTATTTT. V is TRBV5-4 and J is TRBJ2-3, with 12 bases fitting TRBD2. The V gene's germline CDR1 is SGHNT and CDR2 YYREEE (reference sequence). Trimming removed 3 bases from V and 1 base from J; junction bases left unmatched: 6. The CDR3 has 17 amino acids.